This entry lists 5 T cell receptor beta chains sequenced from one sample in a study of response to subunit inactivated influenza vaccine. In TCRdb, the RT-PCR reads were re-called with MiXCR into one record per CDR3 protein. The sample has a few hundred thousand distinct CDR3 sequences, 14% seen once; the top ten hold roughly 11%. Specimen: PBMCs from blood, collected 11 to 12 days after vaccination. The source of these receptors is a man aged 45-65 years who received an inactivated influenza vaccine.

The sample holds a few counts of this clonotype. The CDR3 DNA is TGTGCCAGCACCCTCGGGACAGGGGTCTACAATGAGCAGTTCTTC. Its translation: CASTLGTGVYNEQFF. The V gene is TRBV12-3 or TRBV12-4, the J gene TRBJ2-1; TRBD1 agrees at 10 bases. V shed 7 bases, J shed 3 bases, and the junction held 6 bases outside the gene matches. This CDR3 has 15 residues.

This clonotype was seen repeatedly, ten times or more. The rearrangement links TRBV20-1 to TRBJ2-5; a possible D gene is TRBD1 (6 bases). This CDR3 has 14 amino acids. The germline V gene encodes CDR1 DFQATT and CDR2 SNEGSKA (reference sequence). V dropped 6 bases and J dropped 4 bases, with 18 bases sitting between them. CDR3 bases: TGCAGTGCGAACCAACAGGGCTTGCGAGAGACCCAGTACTTC. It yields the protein CSANQQGLRETQYF.

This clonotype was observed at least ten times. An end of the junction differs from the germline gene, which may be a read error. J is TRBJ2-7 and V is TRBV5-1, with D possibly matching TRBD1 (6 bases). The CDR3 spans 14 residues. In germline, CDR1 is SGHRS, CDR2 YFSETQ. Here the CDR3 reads CASSLGQISYEQYF. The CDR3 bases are TGTGCCAGCAGCTTAGGACAGATCTCCTACGAGCAGTACTTC.

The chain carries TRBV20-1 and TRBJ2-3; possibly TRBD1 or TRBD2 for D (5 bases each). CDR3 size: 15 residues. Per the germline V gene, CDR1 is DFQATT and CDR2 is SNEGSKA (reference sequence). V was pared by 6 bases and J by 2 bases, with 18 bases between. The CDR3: CSANERDRLTDTQYF. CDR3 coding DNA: TGCAGTGCAAACGAACGGGACCGACTCACAGATACGCAGTATTTT.

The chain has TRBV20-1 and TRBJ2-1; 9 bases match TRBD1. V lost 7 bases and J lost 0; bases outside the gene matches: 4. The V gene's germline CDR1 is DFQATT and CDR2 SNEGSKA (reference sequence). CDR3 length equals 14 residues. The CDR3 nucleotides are TGCAGTGTTAAGACAGGGGGCTCCTACAATGAGCAGTTCTTC. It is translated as CSVKTGGSYNEQFF.